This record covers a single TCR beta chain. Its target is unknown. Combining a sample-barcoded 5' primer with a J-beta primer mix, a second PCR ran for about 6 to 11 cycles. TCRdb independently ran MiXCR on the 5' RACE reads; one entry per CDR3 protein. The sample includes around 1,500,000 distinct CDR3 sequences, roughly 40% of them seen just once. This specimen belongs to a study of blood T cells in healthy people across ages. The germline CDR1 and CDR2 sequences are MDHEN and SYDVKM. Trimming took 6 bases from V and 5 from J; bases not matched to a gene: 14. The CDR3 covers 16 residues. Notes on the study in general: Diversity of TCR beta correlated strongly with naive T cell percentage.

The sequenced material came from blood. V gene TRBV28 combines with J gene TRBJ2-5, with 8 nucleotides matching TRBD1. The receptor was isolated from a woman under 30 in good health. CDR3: CASRPSSRGQGETQYF. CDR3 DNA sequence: TGTGCCAGCAGGCCATCCTCCAGGGGGCAGGGTGAGACCCAGTACTTC.